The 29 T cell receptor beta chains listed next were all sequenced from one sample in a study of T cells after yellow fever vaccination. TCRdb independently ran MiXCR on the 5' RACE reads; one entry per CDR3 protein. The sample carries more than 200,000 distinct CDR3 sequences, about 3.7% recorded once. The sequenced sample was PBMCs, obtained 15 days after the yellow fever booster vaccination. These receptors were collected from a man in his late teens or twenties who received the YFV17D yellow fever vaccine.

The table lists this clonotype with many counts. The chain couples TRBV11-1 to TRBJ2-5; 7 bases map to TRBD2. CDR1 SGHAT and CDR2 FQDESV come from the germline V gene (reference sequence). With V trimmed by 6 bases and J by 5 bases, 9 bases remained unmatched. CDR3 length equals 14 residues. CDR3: CASSGGGSLETQYF. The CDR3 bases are TGTGCCAGCAGTGGGGGGGGGTCCCTGGAGACCCAGTACTTC.

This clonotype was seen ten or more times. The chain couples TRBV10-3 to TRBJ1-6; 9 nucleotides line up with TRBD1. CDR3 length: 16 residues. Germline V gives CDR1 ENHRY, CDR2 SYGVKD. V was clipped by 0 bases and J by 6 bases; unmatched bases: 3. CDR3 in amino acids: CAISESGTGFNSPLHF. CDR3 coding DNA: TGTGCCATCAGTGAGTCAGGGACAGGGTTTAATTCACCCCTCCACTTT.

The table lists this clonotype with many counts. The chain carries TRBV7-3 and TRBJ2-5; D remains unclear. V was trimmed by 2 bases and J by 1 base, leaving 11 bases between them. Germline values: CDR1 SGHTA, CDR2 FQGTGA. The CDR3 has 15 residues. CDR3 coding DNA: TGTGCCAGCAGCTTACTTCGGGCACCCCAAGAGACCCAGTACTTC. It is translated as CASSLLRAPQETQYF.

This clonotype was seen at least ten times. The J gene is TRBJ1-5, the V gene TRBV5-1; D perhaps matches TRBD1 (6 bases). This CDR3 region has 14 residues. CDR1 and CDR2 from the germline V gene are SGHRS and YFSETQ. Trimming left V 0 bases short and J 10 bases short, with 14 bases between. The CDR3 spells CASSLEQGGKPQHF. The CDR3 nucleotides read TGCGCCAGCAGCTTGGAACAGGGAGGCAAACCCCAGCATTTT. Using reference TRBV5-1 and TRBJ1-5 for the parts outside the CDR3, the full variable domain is KAGVTQTPRYLIKTRGQQVTLSCSPISGHRSVSWYQQTPGQGLQFLFEYFSETQRNKGNFPGRFSGRQFSNSRSEMNVSTLELGDSALYLCASSLEQGGKPQHFGDGTRLSIL.

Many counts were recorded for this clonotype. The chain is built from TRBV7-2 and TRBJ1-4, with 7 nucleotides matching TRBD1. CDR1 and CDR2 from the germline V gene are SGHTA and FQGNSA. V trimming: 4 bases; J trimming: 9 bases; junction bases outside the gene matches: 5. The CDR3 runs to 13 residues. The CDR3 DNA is TGTGCCAGCAGCTCAAGGGGACAGCAAAAACTGTTTTTT. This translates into CASSSRGQQKLFF. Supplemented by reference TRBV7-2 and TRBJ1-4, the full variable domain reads GAGVSQSPSNKVTEKGKDVELRCDPISGHTALYWYRQSLGQGLEFLIYFQGNSAPDKSGLPSDRFSAERTGGSVSTLTIQRTQQEDSAVYLCASSSRGQQKLFFGSGTQLSVL.

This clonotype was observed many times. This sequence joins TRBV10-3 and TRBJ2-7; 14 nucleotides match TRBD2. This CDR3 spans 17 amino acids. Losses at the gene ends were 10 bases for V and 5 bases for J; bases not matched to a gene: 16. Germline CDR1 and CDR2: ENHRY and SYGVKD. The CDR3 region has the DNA TGTGCCAGTTCCCTTGAGCGGACTAGCGGGGGGAGACACGAGCAGTACTTC. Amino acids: CASSLERTSGGRHEQYF.

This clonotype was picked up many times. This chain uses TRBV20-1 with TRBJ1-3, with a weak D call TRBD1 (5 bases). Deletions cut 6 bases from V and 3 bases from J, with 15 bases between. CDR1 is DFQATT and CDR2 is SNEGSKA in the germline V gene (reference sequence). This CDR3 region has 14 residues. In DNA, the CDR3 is TGCAGTGCACCCGGGGGGGTCCGTGGAAACACCATATATTTT. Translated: CSAPGGVRGNTIYF.

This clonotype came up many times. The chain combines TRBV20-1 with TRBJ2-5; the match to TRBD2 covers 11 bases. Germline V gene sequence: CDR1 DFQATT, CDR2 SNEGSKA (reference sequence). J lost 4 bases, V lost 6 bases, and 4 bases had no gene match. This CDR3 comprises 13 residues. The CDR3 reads CSARTSGLETQYF. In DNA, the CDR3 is TGCAGTGCCAGGACTAGCGGGTTAGAGACCCAGTACTTC.

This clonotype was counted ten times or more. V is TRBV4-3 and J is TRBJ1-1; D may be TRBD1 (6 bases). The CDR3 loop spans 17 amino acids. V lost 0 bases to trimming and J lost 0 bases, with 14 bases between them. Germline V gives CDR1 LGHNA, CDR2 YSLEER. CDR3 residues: CASSQDLGGLVNTEAFF. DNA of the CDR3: TGCGCCAGCAGCCAAGATTTGGGGGGCTTGGTGAACACTGAAGCTTTCTTT.

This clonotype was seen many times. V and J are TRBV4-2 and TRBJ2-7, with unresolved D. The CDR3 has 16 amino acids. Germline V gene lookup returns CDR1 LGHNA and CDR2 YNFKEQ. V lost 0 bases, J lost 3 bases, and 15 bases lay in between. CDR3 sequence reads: CASSQDQGRGGYEQYF. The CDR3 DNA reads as TGTGCCAGCAGCCAAGATCAAGGACGTGGCGGCTACGAGCAGTACTTC.

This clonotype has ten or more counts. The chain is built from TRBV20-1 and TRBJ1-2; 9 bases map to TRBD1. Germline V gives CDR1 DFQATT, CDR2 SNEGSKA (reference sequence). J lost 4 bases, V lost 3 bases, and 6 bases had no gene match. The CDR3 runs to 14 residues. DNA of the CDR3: TGCAGTGCTAGGACGGGACAGGGAAGCTATGGCTACACCTTC. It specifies CSARTGQGSYGYTF.

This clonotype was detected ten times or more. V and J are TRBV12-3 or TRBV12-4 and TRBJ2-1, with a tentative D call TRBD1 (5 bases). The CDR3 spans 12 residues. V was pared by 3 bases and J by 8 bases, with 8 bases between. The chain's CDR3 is CASSFVGHEQFF. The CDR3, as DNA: TGTGCCAGCAGTTTTGTGGGGCATGAGCAGTTCTTC.

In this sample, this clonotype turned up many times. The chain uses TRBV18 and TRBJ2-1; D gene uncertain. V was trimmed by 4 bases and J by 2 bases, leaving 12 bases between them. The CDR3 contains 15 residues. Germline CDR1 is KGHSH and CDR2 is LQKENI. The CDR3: CASSLQPGTYNEQFF. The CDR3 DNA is TGTGCCAGCTCACTACAGCCGGGCACCTACAATGAGCAGTTCTTC. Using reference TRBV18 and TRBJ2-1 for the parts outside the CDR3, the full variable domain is NAGVMQNPRHLVRRRGQEARLRCSPMKGHSHVYWYRQLPEEGLKFMVYLQKENIIDESGMPKERFSAEFPKEGPSILRIQQVVRGDSAAYFCASSLQPGTYNEQFFGPGTRLTVL.

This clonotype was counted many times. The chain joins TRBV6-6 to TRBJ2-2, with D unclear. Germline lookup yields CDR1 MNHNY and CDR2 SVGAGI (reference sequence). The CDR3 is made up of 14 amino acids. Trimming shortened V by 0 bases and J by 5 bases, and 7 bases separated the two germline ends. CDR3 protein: CASSYSSRTGELFF. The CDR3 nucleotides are TGTGCCAGCAGTTACTCGTCCAGGACCGGGGAGCTGTTTTTT.

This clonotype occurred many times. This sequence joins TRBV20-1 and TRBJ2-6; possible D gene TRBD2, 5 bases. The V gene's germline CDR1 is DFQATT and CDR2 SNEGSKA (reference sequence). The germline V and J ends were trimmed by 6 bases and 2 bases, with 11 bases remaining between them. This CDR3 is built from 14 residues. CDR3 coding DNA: TGCAGTGCGCCCGGAGGCCCTGGGGCCAACGTCCTGACTTTC. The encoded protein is CSAPGGPGANVLTF.

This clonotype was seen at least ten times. CDR3 in amino acids: CASSQPDRGAYEQYF. CDR3 sequence (DNA): TGCGCCAGCAGCCAGCCGGACCGCGGGGCCTACGAGCAGTACTTC. The chain carries TRBV4-3 and TRBJ2-7; D perhaps matches TRBD2 (6 bases). Trimming cost V 3 bases and J 2 bases, with 14 bases left between them. CDR1 is LGHNA and CDR2 is YSLEER in the germline V gene. This CDR3 contains 15 residues.

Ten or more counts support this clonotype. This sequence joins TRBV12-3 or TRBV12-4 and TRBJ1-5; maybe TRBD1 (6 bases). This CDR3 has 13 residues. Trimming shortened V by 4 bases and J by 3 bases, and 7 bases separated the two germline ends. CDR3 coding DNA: TGTGCCAGCAGTTGGGACAACAATCAGCCCCAGCATTTT. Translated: CASSWDNNQPQHF.

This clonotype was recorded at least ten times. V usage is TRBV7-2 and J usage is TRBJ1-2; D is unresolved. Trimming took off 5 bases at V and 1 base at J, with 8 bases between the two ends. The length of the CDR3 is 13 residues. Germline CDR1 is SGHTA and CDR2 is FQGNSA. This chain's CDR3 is CASSPTVNYGYTF. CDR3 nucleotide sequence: TGTGCCAGCAGCCCCACAGTTAACTATGGCTACACCTTC.

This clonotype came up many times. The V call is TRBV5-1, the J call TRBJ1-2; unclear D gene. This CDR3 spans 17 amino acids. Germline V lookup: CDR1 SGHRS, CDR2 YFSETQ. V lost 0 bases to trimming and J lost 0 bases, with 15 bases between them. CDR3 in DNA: TGCGCCAGCAGCTTGGAAAGGCCGGGTTCAGCTAACTATGGCTACACCTTC. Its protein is CASSLERPGSANYGYTF.

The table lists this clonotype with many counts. CDR3 sequence: CASSIGYEQYV. As DNA, the CDR3 is TGTGCCAGCAGTATCGGCTACGAGCAGTACGTC. The chain is built from TRBV2 and TRBJ2-7; no firm D call. CDR1 SNHLY and CDR2 FYNNEI come from the germline V gene. This CDR3 is built from 11 residues. V lost 5 bases and J 3 bases, leaving 5 bases between the germline ends.

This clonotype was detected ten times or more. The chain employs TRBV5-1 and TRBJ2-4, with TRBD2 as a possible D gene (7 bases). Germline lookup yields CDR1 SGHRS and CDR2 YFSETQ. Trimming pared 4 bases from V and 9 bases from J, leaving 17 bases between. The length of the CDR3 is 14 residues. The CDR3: CASSALEGGSIQYF. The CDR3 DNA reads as TGCGCCAGCAGCGCCCTTGAGGGGGGGAGCATTCAGTACTTC.

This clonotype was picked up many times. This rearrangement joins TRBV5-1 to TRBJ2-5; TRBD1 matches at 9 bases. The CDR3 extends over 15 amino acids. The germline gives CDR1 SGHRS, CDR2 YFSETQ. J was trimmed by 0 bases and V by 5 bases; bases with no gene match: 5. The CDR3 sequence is CASSGQGTYQETQYF. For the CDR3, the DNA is TGCGCCAGCAGTGGACAGGGGACTTACCAAGAGACCCAGTACTTC.

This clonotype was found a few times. Here the CDR3 DNA reads TGTGCCACCAGTGATCCCACAGGGGAGGATGGAAAACTGTTTTTT. This sequence encodes CATSDPTGEDGKLFF. V is TRBV24-1 and J is TRBJ1-4, with 7 bases matching TRBD1. The junction had 10 bases not matched to a gene; V was cut back by 3 bases and J by 10 bases. This CDR3 is 15 amino acids long. Germline CDR1 is KGHDR and CDR2 is SFDVKD.

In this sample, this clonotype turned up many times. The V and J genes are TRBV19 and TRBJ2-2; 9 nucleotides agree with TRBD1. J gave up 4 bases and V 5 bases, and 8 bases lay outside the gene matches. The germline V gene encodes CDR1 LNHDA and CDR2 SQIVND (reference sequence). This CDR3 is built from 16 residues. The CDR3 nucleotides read TGTGCCAGTAGTCCCCACAGGGGGCGGGGCACCGGGGAGCTGTTTTTT. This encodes CASSPHRGRGTGELFF.

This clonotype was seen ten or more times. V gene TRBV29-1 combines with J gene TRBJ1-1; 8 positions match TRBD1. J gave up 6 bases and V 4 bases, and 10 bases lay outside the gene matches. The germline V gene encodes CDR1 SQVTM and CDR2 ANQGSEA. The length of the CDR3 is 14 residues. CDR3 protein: CSVVGQGAKAEAFF. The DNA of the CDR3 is TGCAGCGTTGTTGGGCAGGGGGCGAAGGCTGAAGCTTTCTTT.

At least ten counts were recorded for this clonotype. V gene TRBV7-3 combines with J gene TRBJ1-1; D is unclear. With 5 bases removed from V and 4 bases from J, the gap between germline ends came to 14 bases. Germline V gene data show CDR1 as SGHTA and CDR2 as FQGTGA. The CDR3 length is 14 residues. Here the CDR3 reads CASSASGVGTEAFF. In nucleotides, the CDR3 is TGTGCCAGCAGCGCCAGTGGTGTCGGCACTGAAGCTTTCTTT.

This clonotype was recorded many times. CDR3 in DNA: TGTGCCAGCAGCTCCGGTCCGGACGCCAATCAGCCCCAGCATTTT. Amino acids: CASSSGPDANQPQHF. This chain uses TRBV7-6 with TRBJ1-5; D gene uncertain. CDR3 size: 15 residues. The germline V gene has CDR1 SGHVS and CDR2 FNYEAQ. Trimming took 4 bases from V and 3 from J, leaving 13 bases between them.

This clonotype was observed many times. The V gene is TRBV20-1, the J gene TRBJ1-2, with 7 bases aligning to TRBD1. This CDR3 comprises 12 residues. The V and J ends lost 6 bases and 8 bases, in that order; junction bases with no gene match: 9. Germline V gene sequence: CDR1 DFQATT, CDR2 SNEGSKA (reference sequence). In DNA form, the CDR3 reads TGCAGTGCAATGGACAGGTCAGAAGGCTACACCTTC. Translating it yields CSAMDRSEGYTF.

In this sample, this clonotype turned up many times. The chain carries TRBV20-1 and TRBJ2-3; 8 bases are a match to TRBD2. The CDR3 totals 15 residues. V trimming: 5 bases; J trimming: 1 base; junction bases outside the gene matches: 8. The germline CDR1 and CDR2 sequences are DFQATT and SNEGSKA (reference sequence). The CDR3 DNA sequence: TGCAGTGCTCCCCCCGGGGGGGGCGGCACAGATACGCAGTATTTT. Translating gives CSAPPGGGGTDTQYF.